These 3 T cell receptor beta chains originate from one sample sequenced in a study of patients and donors after allogeneic stem cell transplantation. One entry per CDR3 protein results from TCRdb running MiXCR on the RT-PCR reads. Counted here are about 96,000 distinct CDR3 sequences, under 50% occurring once; the ten biggest clones make up 61%. The specimen sequenced was blood, either unsorted or a sorted T cell fraction (not recorded which). Receptor source: a human donor who was either an allogeneic HSCT recipient or a stem cell or donor lymphocyte infusion donor (not recorded which). It is not recorded whose cells these are; they may come from a transplant donor.

V is TRBV4-3 and J is TRBJ1-1; a possible D gene is TRBD1 (5 bases). V lost 0 bases, J lost 4 bases, and 15 bases lay in between. This CDR3 is built from 16 residues. Germline V gene data show CDR1 as LGHNA and CDR2 as YSLEER. CDR3: CASSQDRTHGGTEAFF. In nucleotides, the CDR3 is TGCGCCAGCAGCCAAGATAGGACTCACGGGGGCACTGAAGCTTTCTTT.

This clonotype has just one count. The chain has TRBV13 and TRBJ2-2; TRBD1 is a possible D gene (6 bases). The ends were cut back, 4 bases at V and 2 bases at J, with 11 bases in the middle. The CDR3 has 15 amino acids. CDR1 is PRHDT and CDR2 is FYEKMQ in the germline V gene (reference sequence). The CDR3 coding sequence is TGTGCCAGCAGCTCACAGGGAAAAAACACCGGGGAGCTGTTTTTT. It translates to CASSSQGKNTGELFF. Filled out from reference TRBV13 and TRBJ2-2, the complete variable domain reads AAGVIQSPRHLIKEKRETATLKCYPIPRHDTVYWYQQGPGQDPQFLISFYEKMQSDKGSIPDRFSAQQFSDYHSELNMSSLELGDSALYFCASSSQGKNTGELFFGEGSRLTVL.

The rearrangement links TRBV4-3 to TRBJ1-1; TRBD1 might be the D (6 bases). V lost 4 bases, J lost 4 bases, and 13 bases lay in between. The CDR3 extends over 14 amino acids. CDR1 LGHNA and CDR2 YSLEER come from the germline V gene. The CDR3 is CASSPAARGTEAFF. The CDR3, as DNA: TGCGCCAGCAGCCCGGCGGCCAGGGGCACTGAAGCTTTCTTT.